The 32 T cell receptor beta chains below were found in one sample sequenced in a study of response to subunit inactivated influenza vaccine. TCRdb reprocessed the RT-PCR reads with MiXCR, giving one entry per CDR3 protein. This sample yields 500,000 to 750,000 distinct CDR3 sequences, of which 11% to 15% are seen a single time; 11% belongs to the top ten. The specimen comprised PBMCs from blood, sampled approximately 13 days after vaccination. These receptors originate from a man aged 50 to 59 who received an inactivated influenza vaccine.

This chain links TRBV29-1 with TRBJ2-3, with 11 nucleotides matching TRBD2. This CDR3 contains 16 residues. Unmatched junction bases numbered 11, after V lost 6 bases and J lost 3 bases. Germline V gene lookup returns CDR1 SQVTM and CDR2 ANQGSEA. The CDR3 protein is CSVLGTSGRRTDTQYF. CDR3 coding DNA: TGCAGCGTCCTTGGGACTAGCGGCCGGCGGACAGATACGCAGTATTTT.

The chain uses TRBV5-1 and TRBJ2-5, with 9 bases aligning to TRBD2. This CDR3 is built from 14 residues. Looked up from germline, CDR1 is SGHRS and CDR2 is YFSETQ. The trim removed 8 bases at V and 1 base at J, leaving 6 bases unmatched. DNA for the CDR3: TGCGCCAGTGCTAGCGGGGCTTCCCAAGAGACCCAGTACTTC. This sequence encodes CASASGASQETQYF.

This clonotype was detected a few times. The genes are TRBV24-1 and TRBJ2-5; 11 bases align to TRBD1. The CDR3 runs 15 residues. The V and J ends lost 7 bases and 5 bases, in that order; junction bases with no gene match: 8. Germline CDR1 is KGHDR and CDR2 is SFDVKD. CDR3 DNA sequence: TGTGCCACCAGCCCCGGGGACAGGGGGTGGGAGACCCAGTACTTC. It yields the protein CATSPGDRGWETQYF.

The CDR3 DNA follows: TGCAGCGCCGGGGGCCTTGGGGATGAAAAACTGTTTTTT. It yields the protein CSAGGLGDEKLFF. The gene calls are TRBV29-1 and TRBJ1-4, with a tentative D call TRBD1 (6 bases). Looked up from germline, CDR1 is SQVTM and CDR2 is ANQGSEA. The V end was cut by 7 bases, the J end by 6 bases, with 15 bases between. The CDR3 totals 13 residues.

The V and J genes are TRBV5-1 and TRBJ2-7; perhaps TRBD2 as D (6 bases). Deletions cut 3 bases from V and 6 bases from J, with 16 bases between. This CDR3 comprises 14 residues. From germline, CDR1 is SGHRS and CDR2 YFSETQ. In DNA form, the CDR3 reads TGCGCCAGCAGCTCCGGGACCCTGGGGGGCGAGCAGTACTTC. Translating it yields CASSSGTLGGEQYF.

The chain combines TRBV13 with TRBJ2-1; 7 bases are shared with TRBD1. Germline V gene sequence: CDR1 PRHDT, CDR2 FYEKMQ (reference sequence). V dropped 5 bases and J dropped 4; count of bases not matched to a gene: 8. There are 15 residues in the CDR3. Here the CDR3 reads CASSPGDSIYNEQFF. The DNA of the CDR3 is TGTGCCAGCAGCCCCGGGGACAGCATTTACAATGAGCAGTTCTTC. Full variable domain (remainder filled in from reference TRBV13 and TRBJ2-1): AAGVIQSPRHLIKEKRETATLKCYPIPRHDTVYWYQQGPGQDPQFLISFYEKMQSDKGSIPDRFSAQQFSDYHSELNMSSLELGDSALYFCASSPGDSIYNEQFFGPGTRLTVL.

This clonotype was seen only a few times. The V and J genes are TRBV5-1 and TRBJ1-1; possibly TRBD1 for D (5 bases). CDR1 is SGHRS and CDR2 is YFSETQ in the germline V gene. CDR3 length: 15 amino acids. Trimming pared 1 base from V and 0 bases from J, leaving 10 bases between. The CDR3 spells CASSLSRAVNTEAFF. In nucleotides, the CDR3 is TGCGCCAGCAGCTTGTCCAGGGCAGTGAACACTGAAGCTTTCTTT.

This chain joins TRBV19 and TRBJ2-1; maybe TRBD2 (5 bases). Trimming cost V 4 bases and J 1 base, with 11 bases left between them. This CDR3 comprises 15 residues. CDR1 is LNHDA, CDR2 SQIVND, per germline (reference sequence). CDR3: CASSKRIGSYNEQFF. CDR3 bases: TGTGCCAGTAGTAAGCGGATCGGTTCCTACAATGAGCAGTTCTTC.

In its sample, this clonotype was seen a few times. This chain uses TRBV5-1 with TRBJ2-7, with D unclear. Looked up from germline, CDR1 is SGHRS and CDR2 is YFSETQ. V lost 0 bases to trimming and J lost 0 bases, with 13 bases between them. The CDR3 loop spans 16 amino acids. The DNA for the CDR3 is TGCGCCAGCAGCTTGGGAGGCAGATGGGACTCCTACGAGCAGTACTTC. Its protein product is CASSLGGRWDSYEQYF.

The J gene is TRBJ2-7, the V gene TRBV5-1; the match to TRBD1 covers 9 bases. Trimming at V came to 4 bases and at J to 6 bases, leaving 14 bases not matched to a gene. Germline CDR1 SGHRS, CDR2 YFSETQ. CDR3 length: 16 residues. DNA of the CDR3: TGCGCCAGCAGCCCAAGGCTCGGGACAGGGAAAGGCGAGCAGTACTTC. Encoded protein: CASSPRLGTGKGEQYF.

The CDR3 bases are TGTGCCAGCAGCTTAGTGGCGGCGTACCAAGAGACCCAGTACTTC. It specifies CASSLVAAYQETQYF. The chain uses TRBV7-9 and TRBJ2-5; D not resolved. Per germline, CDR1 SEHNR and CDR2 FQNEAQ (reference sequence). This CDR3 has 15 amino acids. V gave up 1 base and J gave up 0 bases, with 9 bases separating them. Looking up the rest from reference TRBV7-9 and TRBJ2-5 gives the full variable domain: DTGVSQNPRHKITKRGQNVTFRCDPISEHNRLYWYRQTLGQGPEFLTYFQNEAQLEKSRLLSDRFSAERPKGSFSTLEIQRTEQGDSAMYLCASSLVAAYQETQYFGPGTRLLVL.

This clonotype was picked up a small number of times. This chain uses TRBV6-1 with TRBJ2-7; unclear D gene. Trimming pared 9 bases from V and 8 bases from J, leaving 20 bases between. Looked up from germline, CDR1 is MNHNS and CDR2 is SASEGT. This CDR3 is built from 13 residues. The CDR3 DNA follows: TGTGCCAGTCTCGACCAGGCCTCCCTCAAGCAGTACTTC. Translating gives CASLDQASLKQYF.

The chain combines TRBV15 with TRBJ2-7; TRBD1 agrees at 9 bases. CDR3 length equals 16 residues. The V and J ends lost 3 bases and 0 bases, in that order; junction bases with no gene match: 6. Germline V lookup: CDR1 LNHNV, CDR2 YYDKDF (reference sequence). CDR3 coding DNA: TGTGCCACCAGCAGTGACAGGACAGGGGACTCCTACGAGCAGTACTTC. Its translation is CATSSDRTGDSYEQYF.

This clonotype was found a few times. This rearrangement joins TRBV5-1 to TRBJ2-3; 12 positions agree with TRBD2. Germline assignment: CDR1 SGHRS and CDR2 YFSETQ. The CDR3 runs to 17 residues. With 5 bases clipped from V and 4 bases from J, the junction kept 11 bases outside the gene matches. The CDR3 DNA reads TGCGCCAGCAGGGCGGTCTCTAGCGGGGGGGCACCAGATACGCAGTATTTT. Amino acid sequence: CASRAVSSGGAPDTQYF.

The rearrangement links TRBV5-1 to TRBJ1-2; the D is unclear. V dropped 0 bases and J dropped 8 bases, with 14 bases sitting between them. Germline V lookup: CDR1 SGHRS, CDR2 YFSETQ. The CDR3 spans 14 residues. The CDR3 loop reads CASSLARAPYGYTF. The CDR3 DNA sequence: TGCGCCAGCAGCTTGGCGCGGGCCCCTTACGGCTACACCTTC.

In this sample, this clonotype turned up a few times. V and J are TRBV6-1 and TRBJ1-5, with 9 bases lining up with TRBD1. J gave up 0 bases and V 5 bases, and 2 bases lay outside the gene matches. Germline V gene lookup returns CDR1 MNHNS and CDR2 SASEGT. The length of the CDR3 is 15 residues. CDR3 amino acids: CASSPDRGSNQPQHF. In DNA form, the CDR3 reads TGTGCCAGCAGTCCGGACAGGGGTAGCAATCAGCCCCAGCATTTT.

The V call is TRBV11-2, the J call TRBJ2-7; 8 bases line up with TRBD1. The ends lost 4 bases at V and 3 bases at J; junction bases unmatched: 14. The CDR3 sequence is 17 residues long. Germline V gene lookup returns CDR1 SGHAT and CDR2 FQNNGV. The CDR3 nucleotides are TGTGCCAGCAGCTCATCAGCCGGGCAGGGGGCGATCTACGAGCAGTACTTC. It encodes CASSSSAGQGAIYEQYF.

The chain links TRBV7-2 to TRBJ2-1; TRBD2 agrees at 7 bases. The germline V gene has CDR1 SGHTA and CDR2 FQGNSA. The CDR3 spans 14 residues. With V trimmed by 5 bases and J by 1 base, 2 bases remained unmatched. The CDR3 DNA is TGTGCCAGCAGCCCCGGGAGGTCCTACAATGAGCAGTTCTTC. This codes for CASSPGRSYNEQFF.

This clonotype was counted a few times. The V and J genes are TRBV18 and TRBJ2-5; D possibly uses TRBD1 or TRBD2 (6 bases each). The CDR3 loop spans 16 amino acids. The V end was cut by 4 bases, the J end by 1 base, with 16 bases between. The germline gives CDR1 KGHSH, CDR2 LQKENI. The CDR3 coding sequence is TGTGCCAGCTCACAGCCTGGGCGGGACACCCAAGAGACCCAGTACTTC. Translated: CASSQPGRDTQETQYF.

This clonotype was observed a handful of times. The rearrangement links TRBV11-1 to TRBJ2-1; D not resolved. The CDR3 has 12 amino acids. V dropped 5 bases and J dropped 13 bases, with 15 bases sitting between them. CDR1 and CDR2 (germline): SGHAT, FQDESV (reference sequence). CDR3 DNA: TGTGCCAGCAGCCCCCCCGGGTATCCCCAGTTCTTC. It translates to CASSPPGYPQFF.

The sample holds many counts of this clonotype. V gene TRBV9 combines with J gene TRBJ2-7; D is perhaps TRBD1 (6 bases). The CDR3 runs to 14 residues. Germline assignment: CDR1 SGDLS and CDR2 YYNGEE. The V end lost 3 bases, the J end lost 0 bases, and 10 bases lay between the germline ends. For the CDR3, the DNA is TGTGCCAGCAGCGCCCACAGGGCCTCCTACGAGCAGTACTTC. Amino acids: CASSAHRASYEQYF. Variable domain in full (rest from reference TRBV9 and TRBJ2-7): DSGVTQTPKHLITATGQRVTLRCSPRSGDLSVYWYQQSLDQGLQFLIQYYNGEERAKGNILERFSAQQFPDLHSELNLSSLELGDSALYFCASSAHRASYEQYFGPGTRLTVT.

This clonotype was counted between two and nine times. The V gene is TRBV12-3 or TRBV12-4, the J gene TRBJ2-3; 12 bases map to TRBD2. Germline trimming cut 5 bases from V and 2 bases from J; bases unmatched to any gene: 8. The CDR3 contains 17 residues. DNA for the CDR3: TGTGCCAGCAGTCCCCGGACTAGCGGGGACTTCACAGATACGCAGTATTTT. It translates to CASSPRTSGDFTDTQYF.

This chain joins TRBV20-1 and TRBJ1-1; D is ambiguous. The CDR3 extends over 14 amino acids. CDR1 is DFQATT, CDR2 SNEGSKA, per germline (reference sequence). V lost 0 bases and J 5 bases, leaving 13 bases between the germline ends. The CDR3: CSARDAGPGTEAFF. The CDR3 region has the DNA TGCAGTGCTAGAGATGCTGGTCCGGGGACTGAAGCTTTCTTT.

This clonotype was counted only a few times. The rearrangement links TRBV5-1 to TRBJ2-4; 7 positions match TRBD2. V dropped 2 bases and J dropped 2; count of bases not matched to a gene: 4. CDR1 SGHRS and CDR2 YFSETQ come from the germline V gene. The CDR3 contains 15 residues. The CDR3 reads CASSLDGRSKNIQYF. The CDR3 nucleotides read TGCGCCAGCAGCTTAGACGGGAGGTCCAAAAACATTCAGTACTTC.

CDR3 protein: CASSPGATYEQYF. The CDR3 bases are TGTGCCAGCTCACCAGGGGCAACCTACGAGCAGTACTTC. V is TRBV18 and J is TRBJ2-7, with D perhaps TRBD1 (5 bases). The CDR3 spans 13 residues. Germline lookup yields CDR1 KGHSH and CDR2 LQKENI. Trimming left V 2 bases short and J 2 bases short, with 7 bases between.

The chain couples TRBV7-2 to TRBJ1-3; D is perhaps TRBD1 (6 bases). Germline CDR1 SGHTA, CDR2 FQGNSA. This CDR3 has 15 amino acids. The V end lost 2 bases, the J end lost 4 bases, and 12 bases lay between the germline ends. CDR3: CASSLTTGTGNTIYF. Here the CDR3 DNA reads TGTGCCAGCAGCTTAACTACAGGGACAGGAAACACCATATATTTT.

This clonotype has only a few counts. This chain connects TRBV29-1 to TRBJ2-5, with 10 bases fitting TRBD1. Germline-derived CDR1 and CDR2 are SQVTM and ANQGSEA. The CDR3 length is 13 residues. V shed 6 bases and J 4 bases; nucleotides not matched to a gene: 5. The CDR3 here is CSVQGQGRETQYF. Written as DNA, the CDR3 is TGCAGCGTCCAGGGACAGGGGAGAGAGACCCAGTACTTC.

Many counts were recorded for this clonotype. J is TRBJ2-1 and V is TRBV5-1, with 9 bases identical to TRBD1. Germline CDR1 reads SGHRS; CDR2 reads YFSETQ. The CDR3 consists of 15 residues. With V trimmed by 0 bases and J by 8 bases, 6 bases remained unmatched. The CDR3 sequence: CASSLGPGTGYEQFF. For the CDR3, the DNA is TGCGCCAGCAGCTTGGGGCCCGGGACAGGGTATGAGCAGTTCTTC.

This clonotype was counted ten times or more. The genes are TRBV7-9 and TRBJ2-3; perhaps TRBD2 as D (5 bases). From germline, CDR1 is SEHNR and CDR2 FQNEAQ (reference sequence). V lost 5 bases to trimming and J lost 3 bases, with 21 bases between them. The CDR3 is 17 amino acids. CDR3 DNA sequence: TGTGCCAGCAGCCCCCTCGGCCCGGGGAGAATTACAGATACGCAGTATTTT. It translates to CASSPLGPGRITDTQYF.

The chain employs TRBV28 and TRBJ1-2, with D unresolved. Germline CDR1 MDHEN, CDR2 SYDVKM. CDR3 size: 12 residues. Between the trimmed V and J ends, which lost 6 bases and 4 bases, there was a span of 9 bases. CDR3 sequence reads: CASSQSIYGYTF. For the CDR3, the DNA is TGTGCCAGCAGCCAGAGTATCTATGGCTACACCTTC.

The chain couples TRBV5-6 to TRBJ2-2, with TRBD1 identical over 8 bases. The CDR3 has 16 amino acids. Germline CDR1 SGHDT, CDR2 YYEEEE. V lost 4 bases, J lost 1 base, and 6 bases stayed unmatched. The CDR3 sequence: CASSLTGGRNTGELFF. CDR3 coding DNA: TGTGCCAGCAGCCTCACAGGGGGACGGAACACCGGGGAGCTGTTTTTT.

The CDR3 here is CASSLGPHHRGRKGSNQPQHF. In DNA form, the CDR3 reads TGTGCCAGCAGCTTGGGCCCCCATCACAGGGGGCGCAAAGGAAGCAATCAGCCCCAGCATTTT. This chain connects TRBV5-6 to TRBJ1-5, with TRBD1 matching 9 bases. The CDR3 runs 21 residues. V shed 0 bases and J 1 base; nucleotides not matched to a gene: 17. Per the germline V gene, CDR1 is SGHDT and CDR2 is YYEEEE.